The source of this TCR beta chain is a study of T cell repertoires in aging, cancer and after chemotherapy. For the study at large: Patients with glioblastoma brain tumors were sampled before and after temozolomide-based therapy.

The J segment lost 4 bases and the V segment lost 5 bases, leaving 10 bases of the junction unmatched. Germline lookup yields CDR1 LNHNV and CDR2 YYDKDF (reference sequence). The length of the CDR3 is 15 residues. Rearranged V-D-J TRB sequences were amplified with a mixed TRB-A/B primer pool. MiXCR, applied by TCRdb to the multiplex PCR reads, yields one record per CDR3 protein. There are around 2,400 distinct CDR3 sequences in the sample; 30% to 40% occur only once, and about 28% lies in the top ten. The study, taken as a whole, reports: Compared with age-matched healthy donors, untreated hematological or solid cancer patients showed higher blood TCR clonality. In cancer patients, declining TCR diversity with age involved lost richness and lost evenness.

A word on this clonotype: Its antigen remains unidentified.

TCR beta rearrangements were amplified from peripheral blood genomic DNA. Sequenced sample: blood. This TCR was recovered from a human donor with a solid tumor. V and J are TRBV15 and TRBJ1-2, with 7 bases lining up with TRBD1. The CDR3 protein is CATSRSPGQSYGYTF. The CDR3 nucleotides read TGTGCCACCAGCCGGAGCCCGGGACAGAGCTATGGCTACACCTTC.